What follows describes a single T cell receptor (beta chain). Its antigen is undetermined. The data originate from a study of cytomegalovirus exposure and HLA in healthy donors. Germline V CDR1 and CDR2: MGHRA, YSYEKL. V lost 4 bases and J lost 8; bases outside the gene matches: 14. CDR3 size: 17 residues. Points from the study as a whole: The TCR clusters that emerged in the first cohort tended, a later analysis found, to co-occur in the approximately 120 validation repertoires. A list of approximately 150 TCR beta chains associated with cytomegalovirus was given.

Measured with immunoSEQ multiplex PCR; TCRdb has only the in-frame clones, and not every one. The data contain about 130,000 clones, 89% of them singletons. The sequenced material came from PBMCs. The chain joins TRBV4-1 to TRBJ2-2; 9 bases align to TRBD2. The TCR was taken from a man in his thirties or forties in good health and CMV-seronegative. The CDR3 is CASSLLTAGGPGGELFF. The DNA of the CDR3 is TGCGCCAGCAGCCTTCTGACAGCGGGGGGCCCAGGAGGGGAGCTGTTTTTT.